Shown below are 26 T cell receptor beta chains from a single sample sequenced in a study of T cells after somatic rescue of genetic block. The method was immunoSEQ multiplex PCR; TCRdb's version includes in-frame clones alone and lacks a portion of them. The sample holds approximately 14,000 clones; approximately 79% are singletons and the top ten take roughly 20%. Source material: peripheral blood mononuclear cells (PBMCs). The receptors were gathered from a boy between 10 and 17 years old.

This chain uses TRBV15 with TRBJ2-7; D is undetermined. V lost 0 bases and J lost 8, with 5 bases in between. Germline V CDR1 and CDR2: LNHNV, YYDKDF (reference sequence). The CDR3 totals 11 residues. CDR3 sequence (DNA): TGTGCCACCAGCAGAGATTTTCAGCAGTACTTC. Encoded protein: CATSRDFQQYF.

The chain combines TRBV30 with TRBJ1-6, with D perhaps TRBD1 (5 bases). V lost 5 bases and J lost 0, with 17 bases in between. The CDR3 is 17 residues long. Germline-derived CDR1 and CDR2 are GTSNPN and SVGIG (reference sequence). The CDR3 nucleotides are TGTGCCTGGGAGCAGGGTTCAACGAGCTCCTATAATTCACCCCTCCACTTT. Its protein is CAWEQGSTSSYNSPLHF. The whole variable domain, remainder taken from reference TRBV30 and TRBJ1-6, is SQTIHQWPATLVQPVGSPLSLECTVEGTSNPNLYWYRQAAGRGLQLLFYSVGIGQISSEVPQNLSASRPQDRQFILSSKKLLLSDSGFYLCAWEQGSTSSYNSPLHFGNGTRLTVT.

This rearrangement joins TRBV10-3 to TRBJ2-2, with 11 positions matching TRBD1. Germline assignment: CDR1 ENHRY and CDR2 SYGVKD. V shed 0 bases, J shed 7 bases, and the junction held 7 bases outside the gene matches. The length of the CDR3 is 17 residues. CDR3 loop: CAISESWDRGSNGELFF. As DNA, the CDR3 is TGTGCCATCAGTGAGTCTTGGGACAGGGGGTCCAACGGGGAGCTGTTTTTT.

The J gene is TRBJ1-6, the V gene TRBV5-4; TRBD1 matches 9 bases. V lost 4 bases, J lost 9 bases, and 8 bases stayed unmatched. The CDR3 has 15 amino acids. From germline, CDR1 is SGHNT and CDR2 YYREEE (reference sequence). CDR3 protein: CASSTGQGQISPLHF. DNA of the CDR3: TGTGCCAGCAGCACCGGACAGGGGCAAATTTCACCCCTCCACTTT.

This chain links TRBV19 with TRBJ2-5; possibly TRBD1 or TRBD2 for D (7 bases each). The CDR3 runs to 14 residues. Germline assignment: CDR1 LNHDA and CDR2 SQIVND (reference sequence). Trimming shortened V by 5 bases and J by 5 bases, and 15 bases separated the two germline ends. The CDR3 bases are TGTGCCAGTAGTCCGCGACAGGGAGGGGAGACCCAGTACTTC. Its translation: CASSPRQGGETQYF.

The rearrangement uses TRBV11-3 and TRBJ2-2; D is unclear. Germline V gene sequence: CDR1 SGHNT, CDR2 YENEEA. CDR3 length equals 15 residues. V lost 1 base and J 2 bases, leaving 8 bases between the germline ends. DNA for the CDR3: TGTGCCAGCAGCTTAGGTGCCCAAAACACCGGGGAGCTGTTTTTT. It yields the protein CASSLGAQNTGELFF. The whole variable domain, remainder taken from reference TRBV11-3 and TRBJ2-2, is EAGVVQSPRYKIIEKKQPVAFWCNPISGHNTLYWYLQNLGQGPELLIRYENEEAVDDSQLPKDRFSAERLKGVDSTLKIQPAELGDSAVYLCASSLGAQNTGELFFGEGSRLTVL.

This chain uses TRBV6-6 with TRBJ2-6, with D unclear. CDR3 length: 15 amino acids. The germline CDR1 and CDR2 sequences are MNHNY and SVGAGI (reference sequence). The V gene lost 4 bases and the J gene lost 4 bases, with 11 bases spanning the gap. The CDR3 DNA sequence: TGTGCCAGCAGTTCACAGCCCCAGGGGGCCAACGTCCTGACTTTC. This translates into CASSSQPQGANVLTF.

The gene calls are TRBV5-1 and TRBJ2-7; a possible D gene is TRBD1 (6 bases). This CDR3 contains 15 residues. CDR1 and CDR2 (germline): SGHRS, YFSETQ. V lost 4 bases, J lost 3 bases, and 17 bases lay in between. The CDR3 DNA follows: TGCGCCAGCAGCAAAACACCGGGACACCTCTACGAGCAGTACTTC. Protein product: CASSKTPGHLYEQYF. Variable domain in full (rest from reference TRBV5-1 and TRBJ2-7): KAGVTQTPRYLIKTRGQQVTLSCSPISGHRSVSWYQQTPGQGLQFLFEYFSETQRNKGNFPGRFSGRQFSNSRSEMNVSTLELGDSALYLCASSKTPGHLYEQYFGPGTRLTVT.

The chain recombines TRBV7-9 with TRBJ1-1, with a tentative D call TRBD1 (6 bases). This CDR3 spans 15 amino acids. CDR1 and CDR2 from the germline V gene are SEHNR and FQNEAQ (reference sequence). The V end lost 6 bases, the J end lost 5 bases, and 19 bases lay between the germline ends. Here the CDR3 reads CASSRPGAKKTEAFF. CDR3 bases: TGTGCCAGCAGTCGGCCGGGGGCAAAAAAGACTGAAGCTTTCTTT.

This chain links TRBV7-3 with TRBJ2-1; no definite D call. The CDR3 sequence is 13 residues long. Trimming left V 2 bases short and J 8 bases short, with 10 bases between. Germline V lookup: CDR1 SGHTA, CDR2 FQGTGA. The CDR3 DNA follows: TGTGCCAGCAGCTTAGGGCCTAAGGATGAGCAGTTCTTC. Translating gives CASSLGPKDEQFF.

Here the CDR3 reads CASSLFWGPNTEAFF. The CDR3 coding sequence is TGTGCCAGCAGCTTGTTCTGGGGGCCGAACACTGAAGCTTTCTTT. The chain employs TRBV5-4 and TRBJ1-1; D perhaps matches TRBD1 (6 bases). V dropped 1 base and J dropped 1 base, with 11 bases sitting between them. Germline loops: CDR1 SGHNT, CDR2 YYREEE (reference sequence). CDR3 length equals 15 residues.

The V and J genes are TRBV10-2 and TRBJ2-4, with D possibly being TRBD2 (5 bases). The CDR3 runs to 19 residues. Germline CDR1 and CDR2: WSHSY and SAAADI. V gave up 1 base and J gave up 0 bases, with 19 bases separating them. CDR3 residues: CASSEYGGWSALAKNIQYF. The CDR3 DNA follows: TGCGCCAGCAGTGAGTATGGAGGTTGGTCAGCTCTAGCCAAAAACATTCAGTACTTC.

The rearrangement uses TRBV7-8 and TRBJ1-6, with D perhaps matching TRBD1 (5 bases). V shed 2 bases and J shed 9 bases, with 14 bases lying between them. Germline V CDR1 and CDR2: SGHVS, FQNEAQ. The CDR3 length is 15 residues. The CDR3: CASSLRQKVGSPLHF. The DNA of the CDR3 is TGTGCCAGCAGCTTAAGACAGAAAGTAGGTTCACCCCTCCACTTT.

This clone was seen only once. The V gene is TRBV6-5, the J gene TRBJ1-5, with 7 bases matching TRBD1. V shed 2 bases and J 5 bases; nucleotides not matched to a gene: 6. Germline V gene sequence: CDR1 MNHEY, CDR2 SVGAGI. The CDR3 totals 15 residues. CDR3 in amino acids: CASSYKGAHDQPQHF. DNA for the CDR3: TGTGCCAGCAGTTACAAGGGGGCGCATGATCAGCCCCAGCATTTT.

The chain carries TRBV25-1 and TRBJ2-7; a possible D gene is TRBD1 (6 bases). CDR3 length: 14 amino acids. The V end lost 4 bases, the J end lost 3 bases, and 13 bases lay between the germline ends. Germline V gene sequence: CDR1 MGHDK, CDR2 SYGVNS. The DNA for the CDR3 is TGTGCCAGCAGTGGTTACAGGGTAGACTACGAGCAGTACTTC. Translated: CASSGYRVDYEQYF.

The chain employs TRBV11-3 and TRBJ2-1; D gene uncertain. Germline CDR1 is SGHNT and CDR2 is YENEEA. Deletions cut 1 base from V and 5 bases from J, with 3 bases between. CDR3 length: 12 amino acids. CDR3 region: CASSLGDNEQFF. CDR3 bases: TGTGCCAGCAGCTTAGGGGACAATGAGCAGTTCTTC.

This sequence joins TRBV5-6 and TRBJ2-7; D is undetermined. Germline assignment: CDR1 SGHDT and CDR2 YYEEEE. Trimming took 4 bases from V and 3 from J, leaving 8 bases between them. This CDR3 contains 12 residues. The CDR3 DNA sequence: TGTGCCAGCAGCCTCTATAACTACGAGCAGTACTTC. Its translation: CASSLYNYEQYF.

The rearrangement joins TRBV2 to TRBJ2-5; a possible D gene is TRBD2 (5 bases). V was shortened by 4 bases and J by 5 bases, with 14 bases between the two germline ends. Germline V CDR1 and CDR2: SNHLY, FYNNEI. The CDR3 runs to 14 residues. The CDR3 coding sequence is TGTGCCAGCAGTGGGGAAGGGAGAGGGGAGACCCAGTACTTC. Translating it yields CASSGEGRGETQYF.

The chain uses TRBV18 and TRBJ2-5; no firm D call. Germline CDR1 KGHSH, CDR2 LQKENI. This CDR3 is 13 amino acids long. The ends were cut back, 2 bases at V and 2 bases at J, with 6 bases in the middle. The CDR3: CASSPWGQETQYF. The DNA for the CDR3 is TGTGCCAGCTCACCATGGGGACAAGAGACCCAGTACTTC.

CDR3 amino acids: CASETSGLGTQYF. The CDR3 DNA is TGTGCCAGCGAGACTAGCGGCCTAGGGACCCAGTACTTC. The chain links TRBV2 to TRBJ2-5; 9 bases are a match to TRBD2. J gave up 7 bases and V 8 bases, and 8 bases lay outside the gene matches. This CDR3 comprises 13 residues. Germline V gene data show CDR1 as SNHLY and CDR2 as FYNNEI. The full variable domain, its missing parts supplied by reference TRBV2 and TRBJ2-5, is EPEVTQTPSHQVTQMGQEVILRCVPISNHLYFYWYRQILGQKVEFLVSFYNNEISEKSEIFDDQFSVERPDGSNFTLKIRSTKLEDSAMYFCASETSGLGTQYFGPGTRLLVL.

The rearrangement joins TRBV5-3 to TRBJ2-5; 8 nucleotides agree with TRBD2. TRBV5-3 is an ORF, with its function uncertain. The CDR3 contains 15 residues. The V segment lost 0 bases and the J segment 2 bases; nucleotides outside the gene matches: 3. The CDR3 DNA sequence: TGTGCCAGAAGCTTGGAAATAGCGGGGCAAGAGACCCAGTACTTC. Translating it yields CARSLEIAGQETQYF.

V usage is TRBV7-9 and J usage is TRBJ2-7, with TRBD1 matching 8 bases. Per the germline V gene, CDR1 is SEHNR and CDR2 is FQNEAQ (reference sequence). Germline trimming cut 1 base from V and 3 bases from J; bases unmatched to any gene: 2. The CDR3 is made up of 14 amino acids. DNA of the CDR3: TGTGCCAGCAGCTTAGGACAGGGGATCTACGAGCAGTACTTC. Translating gives CASSLGQGIYEQYF.

The chain recombines TRBV13 with TRBJ2-5; TRBD1 matches 8 bases. Germline loops: CDR1 PRHDT, CDR2 FYEKMQ (reference sequence). This CDR3 is built from 13 residues. J was trimmed by 2 bases and V by 6 bases; bases with no gene match: 2. The CDR3 coding sequence is TGTGCCAGCAGGGACAGGGAGCAAGAGACCCAGTACTTC. It specifies CASRDREQETQYF.

The chain recombines TRBV28 with TRBJ1-1, with D possibly matching TRBD1 (5 bases). The length of the CDR3 is 16 residues. The V end lost 8 bases, the J end lost 0 bases, and 19 bases lay between the germline ends. Germline-derived CDR1 and CDR2 are MDHEN and SYDVKM. This CDR3 reads CASQRGGSPLNTEAFF. Here the CDR3 DNA reads TGTGCCAGCCAGCGGGGGGGGAGCCCTCTGAACACTGAAGCTTTCTTT.

This chain joins TRBV7-6 and TRBJ2-7; 9 nucleotides line up with TRBD2. The germline V gene encodes CDR1 SGHVS and CDR2 FNYEAQ. After removal of 5 bases from V and 2 bases from J, the junction contained 1 base not matched to a gene. This CDR3 contains 13 residues. The CDR3, as DNA: TGTGCCAGCAGCCCTAGCGGGACCTACGAGCAGTACTTC. The encoded protein is CASSPSGTYEQYF.

J is TRBJ1-2 and V is TRBV28; no reliable D call. This CDR3 is 12 amino acids long. Germline assignment: CDR1 MDHEN and CDR2 SYDVKM. V lost 6 bases to trimming and J lost 8 bases, with 13 bases between them. The CDR3 nucleotides read TGTGCCAGCAGCCGTACGGGGTCGGGCTACACCTTC. This sequence encodes CASSRTGSGYTF.